This T cell receptor (beta chain) was found in a study of blood T cell repertoires in COVID-19. The assay was immunoSEQ multiplex PCR, and TCRdb's table has in-frame clones only and misses some. Altogether approximately 160,000 clones are present, over 75% being singletons, with the ten largest covering roughly 7%. Each participant's cohort was designated according to participant-reported clinical history. CDR1 MNHEY and CDR2 SMNVEV come from the germline V gene (reference sequence). With V trimmed by 5 bases and J by 3 bases, 8 bases remained unmatched. The CDR3 loop spans 15 amino acids. V is TRBV27 and J is TRBJ2-7, with 9 positions matching TRBD1. The sequence was obtained from a woman aged 45-65 years who had recovered from COVID-19. The material sequenced was PBMCs or T cells enriched from blood (not recorded which). The CDR3 protein is CASSPRTGVNYEQYF. The CDR3 DNA sequence: TGTGCCAGCAGTCCGCGGACAGGGGTTAACTACGAGCAGTACTTC.